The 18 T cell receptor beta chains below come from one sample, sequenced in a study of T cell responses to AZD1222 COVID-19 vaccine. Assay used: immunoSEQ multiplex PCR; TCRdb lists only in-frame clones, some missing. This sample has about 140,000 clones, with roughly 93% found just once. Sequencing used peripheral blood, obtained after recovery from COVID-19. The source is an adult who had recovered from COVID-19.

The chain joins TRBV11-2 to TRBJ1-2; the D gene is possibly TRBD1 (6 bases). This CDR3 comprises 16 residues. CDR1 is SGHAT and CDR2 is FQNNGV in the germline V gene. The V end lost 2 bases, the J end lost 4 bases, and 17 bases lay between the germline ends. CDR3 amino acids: CASSLYFKGGIYGYTF. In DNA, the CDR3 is TGTGCCAGCAGCTTATATTTCAAAGGGGGGATCTATGGCTACACCTTC.

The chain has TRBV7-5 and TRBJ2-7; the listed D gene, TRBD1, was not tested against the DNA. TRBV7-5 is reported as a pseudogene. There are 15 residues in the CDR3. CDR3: CARSFRQGPTYEQYF. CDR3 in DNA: TGTGCCAGAAGCTTTCGACAGGGACCCACCTACGAGCAGTACTTC.

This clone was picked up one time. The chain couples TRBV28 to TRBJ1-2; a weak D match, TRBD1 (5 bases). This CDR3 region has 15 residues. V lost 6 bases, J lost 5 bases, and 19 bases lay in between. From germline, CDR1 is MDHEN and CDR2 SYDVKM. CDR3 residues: CASSPDGGYRYGYTF. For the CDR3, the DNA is TGTGCCAGCAGCCCCGATGGGGGATATCGGTATGGCTACACCTTC.

The CDR3: CASSLIAGEQYF. The CDR3 DNA reads as TGTGCCAGCAGCTTAATAGCGGGAGAGCAGTACTTC. V gene TRBV5-6 combines with J gene TRBJ2-7; 8 nucleotides line up with TRBD2. V dropped 2 bases and J dropped 7; count of bases not matched to a gene: 2. The CDR3 is 12 amino acids. Germline V gives CDR1 SGHDT, CDR2 YYEEEE. Drawing the rest from reference TRBV5-6 and TRBJ2-7, the complete variable domain is DAGVTQSPTHLIKTRGQQVTLRCSPKSGHDTVSWYQQALGQGPQFIFQYYEEEERQRGNFPDRFSGHQFPNYSSELNVNALLLGDSALYLCASSLIAGEQYFGPGTRLTVT.

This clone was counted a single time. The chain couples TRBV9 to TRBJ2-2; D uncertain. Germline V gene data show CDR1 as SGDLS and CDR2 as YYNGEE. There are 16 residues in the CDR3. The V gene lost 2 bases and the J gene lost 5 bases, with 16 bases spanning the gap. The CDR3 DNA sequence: TGTGCCAGCAGCGTGCAGAGTTCATCGCGAACCGGGGAGCTGTTTTTT. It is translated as CASSVQSSSRTGELFF.

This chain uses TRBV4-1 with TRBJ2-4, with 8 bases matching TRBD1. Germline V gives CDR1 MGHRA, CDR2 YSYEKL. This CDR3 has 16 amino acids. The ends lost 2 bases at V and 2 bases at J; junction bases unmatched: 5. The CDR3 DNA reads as TGCGCCAGCAGCCAATTGGACAGGGCCTCCAAAAACATTCAGTACTTC. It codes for CASSQLDRASKNIQYF.

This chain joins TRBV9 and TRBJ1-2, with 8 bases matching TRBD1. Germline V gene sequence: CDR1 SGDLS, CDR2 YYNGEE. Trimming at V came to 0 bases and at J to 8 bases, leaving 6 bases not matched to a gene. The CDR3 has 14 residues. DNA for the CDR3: TGTGCCAGCAGCGTAGGACAGGGGACTTGGGGCTACACCTTC. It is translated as CASSVGQGTWGYTF.

The CDR3 bases are TGTGCCAGCAGCTTAGAAAGACAGGGAGGAAAACTGTTTTTT. Its protein product is CASSLERQGGKLFF. V usage is TRBV7-9 and J usage is TRBJ1-4, with 7 bases fitting TRBD1. Trimming at V came to 1 base and at J to 10 bases, leaving 6 bases not matched to a gene. This CDR3 is built from 14 residues. From germline, CDR1 is SEHNR and CDR2 FQNEAQ (reference sequence).

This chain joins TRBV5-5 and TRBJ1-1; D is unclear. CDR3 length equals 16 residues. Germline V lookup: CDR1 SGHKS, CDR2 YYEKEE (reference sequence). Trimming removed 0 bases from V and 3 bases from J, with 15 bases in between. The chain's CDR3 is CASSLALRTMDTEAFF. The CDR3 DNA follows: TGTGCCAGCAGCTTGGCCTTACGGACCATGGACACTGAAGCTTTCTTT.

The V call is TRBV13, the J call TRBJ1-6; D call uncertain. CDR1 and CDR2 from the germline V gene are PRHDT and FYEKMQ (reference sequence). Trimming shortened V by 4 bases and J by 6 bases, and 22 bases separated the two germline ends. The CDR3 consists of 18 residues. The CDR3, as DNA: TGTGCCAGCAGCTCAATCACCGGGCCCTCCGCGGGTAATTCACCCCTCCACTTT. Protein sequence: CASSSITGPSAGNSPLHF. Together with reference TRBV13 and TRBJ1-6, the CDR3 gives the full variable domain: AAGVIQSPRHLIKEKRETATLKCYPIPRHDTVYWYQQGPGQDPQFLISFYEKMQSDKGSIPDRFSAQQFSDYHSELNMSSLELGDSALYFCASSSITGPSAGNSPLHFGNGTRLTVT.

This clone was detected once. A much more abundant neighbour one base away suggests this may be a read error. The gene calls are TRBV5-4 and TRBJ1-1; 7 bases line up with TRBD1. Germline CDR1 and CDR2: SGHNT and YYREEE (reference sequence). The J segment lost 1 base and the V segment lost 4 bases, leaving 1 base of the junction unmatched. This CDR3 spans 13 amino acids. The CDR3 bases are TGTGCCAGCAGCCGGACAGGGAACACTGAAGCTTTCTTT. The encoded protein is CASSRTGNTEAFF.

The CDR3 region has the DNA TGTGCCAGCAGATCAAATTTACCCCAAGAGACCCAGTACTTC. Translation gives CASRSNLPQETQYF. The rearrangement uses TRBV7-3 and TRBJ2-5; D uncertain. The V end was cut by 6 bases, the J end by 1 base, with 12 bases between. Germline V CDR1 and CDR2: SGHTA, FQGTGA. There are 14 residues in the CDR3.

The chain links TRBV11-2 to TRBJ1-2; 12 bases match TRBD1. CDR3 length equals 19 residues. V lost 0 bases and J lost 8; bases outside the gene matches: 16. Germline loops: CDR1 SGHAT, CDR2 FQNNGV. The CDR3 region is CASSLDPFRDRGRTGGYTF. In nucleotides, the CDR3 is TGTGCCAGCAGCTTAGATCCCTTCCGGGACAGGGGGCGCACCGGGGGCTACACCTTC.

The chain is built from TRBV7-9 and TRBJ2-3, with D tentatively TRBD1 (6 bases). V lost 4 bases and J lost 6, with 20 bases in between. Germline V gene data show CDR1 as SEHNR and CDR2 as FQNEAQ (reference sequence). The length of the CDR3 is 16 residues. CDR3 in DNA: TGTGCCAGCAGCTCCAACCGACAGGACCCATATGATACGCAGTATTTT. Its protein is CASSSNRQDPYDTQYF.

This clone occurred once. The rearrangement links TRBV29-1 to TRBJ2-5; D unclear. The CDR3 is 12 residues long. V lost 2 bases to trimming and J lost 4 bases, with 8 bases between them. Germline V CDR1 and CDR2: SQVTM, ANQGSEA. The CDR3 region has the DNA TGCAGCGTTGAAATAACAGTAGAGACCCAGTACTTC. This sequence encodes CSVEITVETQYF. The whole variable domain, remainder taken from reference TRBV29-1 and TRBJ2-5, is SAVISQKPSRDICQRGTSLTIQCQVDSQVTMMFWYRQQPGQSLTLIATANQGSEATYESGFVIDKFPISRPNLTFSTLTVSNMSPEDSSIYLCSVEITVETQYFGPGTRLLVL.

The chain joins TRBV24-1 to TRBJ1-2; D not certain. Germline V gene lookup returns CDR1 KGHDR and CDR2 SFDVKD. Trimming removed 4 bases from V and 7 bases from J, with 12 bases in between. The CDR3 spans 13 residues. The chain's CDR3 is CATSETQRSGYTF. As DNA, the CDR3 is TGTGCCACCAGTGAGACGCAAAGATCTGGCTACACCTTC.

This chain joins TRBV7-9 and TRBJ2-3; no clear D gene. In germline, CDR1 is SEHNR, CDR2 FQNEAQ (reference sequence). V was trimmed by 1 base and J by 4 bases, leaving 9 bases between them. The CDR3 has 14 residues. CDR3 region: CASSLGHLADTQYF. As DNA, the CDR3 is TGTGCCAGCAGCTTAGGCCACCTTGCAGATACGCAGTATTTT.

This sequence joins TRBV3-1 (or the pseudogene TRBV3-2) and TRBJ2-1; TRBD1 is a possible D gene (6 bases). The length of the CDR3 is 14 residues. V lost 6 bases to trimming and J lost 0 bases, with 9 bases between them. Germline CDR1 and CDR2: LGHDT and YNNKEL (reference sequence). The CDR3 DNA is TGTGCCAGCAGAGGACAGCGCTCCTACAATGAGCAGTTCTTC. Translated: CASRGQRSYNEQFF.